This T cell receptor beta chain was found in a study of spatial heterogeneity in lung cancer. Study summary: Correlation of TCR transcript counts in tumor regions with a T cell module score from matched bulk RNA-seq was strong. Study results and caveats: Tumor mutation count correlated with how many alpha and beta TCRs expanded intratumorally.

This clonotype was recorded at least ten times. Its antigen is not known. Each CDR3 protein gets one entry after TCRdb re-called the 5' RACE reads with MiXCR. The table lists some 13,000 distinct CDR3 sequences, over 3% of them singletons. The length of the CDR3 is 13 residues. Trimming shortened V by 6 bases and J by 6 bases, and 18 bases separated the two germline ends. Germline loops: CDR1 SQVTM, CDR2 ANQGSEA. Noted time point: sample taken at primary tumor resection. Donation came from some 73 patients with untreated early-stage non-small cell lung cancer. The authors sequenced whole RNA from tumor, nontumor lung or frozen PBMC without sorting.

The TCR sequence derives from a male donor with early-stage non-small cell lung cancer. Material: lung tumor tissue, obtained at surgery. The genes are TRBV29-1 and TRBJ2-7; D possibly corresponds to TRBD2 (6 bases). CDR3 loop: CSVERSAGGEQYF. The CDR3, as DNA: TGCAGCGTAGAACGGAGCGCCGGGGGCGAGCAGTACTTC.